Listed here is a single T cell receptor (beta chain). The source of the sample is a study of T cell responses to AZD1222 COVID-19 vaccine. Trimming cost V 8 bases and J 4 bases, with 15 bases left between them. Germline V lookup: CDR1 SNHLY, CDR2 FYNNEI. The CDR3 is made up of 14 amino acids. Produced via immunoSEQ multiplex PCR; TCRdb's table is partial and in-frame only. Of around 130,000 clones in the sample, approximately 90% are singletons; the top ten hold about 3%. The gene calls are TRBV2 and TRBJ1-3; D is uncertain. The receptor's source is an adult who received the AZD1222 COVID-19 vaccine. Material: peripheral blood, obtained 28 days after the second AZD1222 dose. CDR3 sequence reads: CASAGSLAGNTIYF. The CDR3 nucleotides are TGTGCCAGCGCGGGCAGTCTGGCCGGAAACACCATATATTTT.